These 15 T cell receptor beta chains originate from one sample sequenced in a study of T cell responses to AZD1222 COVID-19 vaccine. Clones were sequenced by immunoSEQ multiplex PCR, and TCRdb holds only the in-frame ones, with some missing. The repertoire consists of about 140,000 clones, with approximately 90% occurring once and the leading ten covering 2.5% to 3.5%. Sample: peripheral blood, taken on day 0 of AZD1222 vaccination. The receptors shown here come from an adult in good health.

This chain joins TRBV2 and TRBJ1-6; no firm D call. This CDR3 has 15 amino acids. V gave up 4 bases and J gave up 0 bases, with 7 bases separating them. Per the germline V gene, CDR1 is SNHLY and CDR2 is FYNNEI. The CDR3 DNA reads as TGTGCCAGCAGTGGGATGAGCTCCTATAATTCACCCCTCCACTTT. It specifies CASSGMSSYNSPLHF.

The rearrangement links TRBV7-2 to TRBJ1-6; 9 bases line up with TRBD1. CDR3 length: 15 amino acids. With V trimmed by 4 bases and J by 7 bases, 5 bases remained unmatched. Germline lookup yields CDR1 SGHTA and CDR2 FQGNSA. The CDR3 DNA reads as TGTGCCAGCAGCTCCAAGACAGGGGGAAATTCACCCCTCCACTTT. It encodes CASSSKTGGNSPLHF.

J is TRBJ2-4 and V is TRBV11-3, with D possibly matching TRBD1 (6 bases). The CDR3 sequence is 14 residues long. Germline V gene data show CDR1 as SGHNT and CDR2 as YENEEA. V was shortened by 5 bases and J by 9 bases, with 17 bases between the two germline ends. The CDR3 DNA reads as TGTGCCAGCAGCAAACAAACAGGGTTTGGCATTCAGTACTTC. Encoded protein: CASSKQTGFGIQYF.

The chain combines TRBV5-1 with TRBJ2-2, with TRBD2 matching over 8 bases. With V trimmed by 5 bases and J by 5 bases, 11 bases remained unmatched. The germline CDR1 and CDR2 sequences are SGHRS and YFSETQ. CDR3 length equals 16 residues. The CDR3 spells CASSDGAGEGTGELFF. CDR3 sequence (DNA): TGCGCCAGCAGTGACGGAGCGGGAGAGGGAACCGGGGAGCTGTTTTTT.

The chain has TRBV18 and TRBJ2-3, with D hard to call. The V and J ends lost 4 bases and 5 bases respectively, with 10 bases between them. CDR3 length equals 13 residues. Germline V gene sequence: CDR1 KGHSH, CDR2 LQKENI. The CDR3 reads CASSLDPKDTQYF. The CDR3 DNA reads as TGTGCCAGCTCACTAGACCCTAAAGATACGCAGTATTTT. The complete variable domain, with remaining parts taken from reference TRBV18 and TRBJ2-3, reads NAGVMQNPRHLVRRRGQEARLRCSPMKGHSHVYWYRQLPEEGLKFMVYLQKENIIDESGMPKERFSAEFPKEGPSILRIQQVVRGDSAAYFCASSLDPKDTQYFGPGTRLTVL.

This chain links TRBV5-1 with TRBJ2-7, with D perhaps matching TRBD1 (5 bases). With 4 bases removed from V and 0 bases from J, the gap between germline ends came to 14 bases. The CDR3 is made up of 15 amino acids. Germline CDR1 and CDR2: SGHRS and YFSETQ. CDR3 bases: TGCGCCAGCAGCGCGAGGACATCTAGCTCCTACGAGCAGTACTTC. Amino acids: CASSARTSSSYEQYF. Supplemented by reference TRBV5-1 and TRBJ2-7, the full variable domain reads KAGVTQTPRYLIKTRGQQVTLSCSPISGHRSVSWYQQTPGQGLQFLFEYFSETQRNKGNFPGRFSGRQFSNSRSEMNVSTLELGDSALYLCASSARTSSSYEQYFGPGTRLTVT.

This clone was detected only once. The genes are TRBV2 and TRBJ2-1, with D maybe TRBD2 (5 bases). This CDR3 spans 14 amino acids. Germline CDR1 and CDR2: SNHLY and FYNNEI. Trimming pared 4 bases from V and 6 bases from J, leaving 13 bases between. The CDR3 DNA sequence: TGTGCCAGCAGTGCCTTAAGGGAGCCCAATGAGCAGTTCTTC. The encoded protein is CASSALREPNEQFF.

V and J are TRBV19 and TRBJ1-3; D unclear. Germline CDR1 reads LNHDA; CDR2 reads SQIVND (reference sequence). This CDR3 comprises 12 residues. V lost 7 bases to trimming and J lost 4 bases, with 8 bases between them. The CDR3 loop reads CASTQFGNTIYF. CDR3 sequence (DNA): TGTGCCAGTACTCAATTCGGAAACACCATATATTTT.

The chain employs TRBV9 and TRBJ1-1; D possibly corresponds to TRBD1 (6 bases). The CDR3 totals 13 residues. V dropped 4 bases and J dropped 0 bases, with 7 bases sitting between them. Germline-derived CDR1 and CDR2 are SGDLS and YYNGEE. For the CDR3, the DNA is TGTGCCAGCAGCTCAGGGGTGAACACTGAAGCTTTCTTT. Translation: CASSSGVNTEAFF.

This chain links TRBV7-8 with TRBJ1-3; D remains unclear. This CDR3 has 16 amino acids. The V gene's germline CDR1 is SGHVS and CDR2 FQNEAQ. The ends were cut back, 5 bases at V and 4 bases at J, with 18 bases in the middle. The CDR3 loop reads CASSEKVGLQGNTIYF. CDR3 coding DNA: TGTGCCAGCAGCGAGAAAGTCGGACTTCAGGGAAACACCATATATTTT.

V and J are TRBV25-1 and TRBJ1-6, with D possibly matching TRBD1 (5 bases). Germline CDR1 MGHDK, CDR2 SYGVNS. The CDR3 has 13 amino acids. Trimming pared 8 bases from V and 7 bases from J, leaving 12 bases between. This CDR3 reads CASGGRTNSPLHF. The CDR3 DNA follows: TGTGCCAGCGGGGGGAGGACGAATTCACCCCTCCACTTT.

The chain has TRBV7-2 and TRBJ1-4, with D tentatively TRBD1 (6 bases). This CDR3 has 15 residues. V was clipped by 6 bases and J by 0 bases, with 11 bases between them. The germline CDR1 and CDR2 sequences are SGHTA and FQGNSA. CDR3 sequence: CASRSQGATNEKLFF. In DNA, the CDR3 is TGTGCCAGCAGATCACAGGGAGCAACTAATGAAAAACTGTTTTTT. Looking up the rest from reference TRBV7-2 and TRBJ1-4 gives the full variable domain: GAGVSQSPSNKVTEKGKDVELRCDPISGHTALYWYRQSLGQGLEFLIYFQGNSAPDKSGLPSDRFSAERTGGSVSTLTIQRTQQEDSAVYLCASRSQGATNEKLFFGSGTQLSVL.

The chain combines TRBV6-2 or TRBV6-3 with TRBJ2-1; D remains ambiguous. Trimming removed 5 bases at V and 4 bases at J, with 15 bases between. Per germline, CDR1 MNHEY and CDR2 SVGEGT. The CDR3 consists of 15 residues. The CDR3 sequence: CASSRSPSGYNEQFF. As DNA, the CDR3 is TGTGCCAGCAGTCGCTCTCCCTCGGGTTACAATGAGCAGTTCTTC.

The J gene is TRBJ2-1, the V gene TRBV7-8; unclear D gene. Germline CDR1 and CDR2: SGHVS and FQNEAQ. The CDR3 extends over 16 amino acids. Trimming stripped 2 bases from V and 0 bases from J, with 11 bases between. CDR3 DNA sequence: TGTGCCAGCAGCTTATCGCACAGTAGCTCCTACAATGAGCAGTTCTTC. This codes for CASSLSHSSSYNEQFF.

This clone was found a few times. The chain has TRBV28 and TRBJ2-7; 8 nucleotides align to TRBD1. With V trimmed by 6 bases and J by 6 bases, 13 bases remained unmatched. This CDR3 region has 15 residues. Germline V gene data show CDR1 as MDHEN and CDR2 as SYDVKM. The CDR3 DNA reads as TGTGCCAGCAGCCTCCCTGGGGACAGGTTCGGCGAGCAGTACTTC. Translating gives CASSLPGDRFGEQYF.